These T cell receptor beta chains were read from a single sample in a study of blood T cell repertoires in COVID-19. Some clones are missing from TCRdb's copy, which holds only in-frame ones; the method was immunoSEQ multiplex PCR. Altogether around 50,000 clones are present, 82% being singletons, with the ten largest covering approximately 10%. Sequencing was performed on peripheral blood. These receptors were obtained from a man older than 75 with COVID-19, enrolled during active disease. Each CDR3 is given with its conserved first and last residue. D genes are given only for firm matches. Expanded clones are given a class, and other clones once, few, many or no size at all.

j_call,clone_size,v_call,d_call,cdr3_aa,cdr3_nt
TRBJ1-1,once,TRBV19,TRBD1,CASSLTGRSYTEAFF,TGTGCCAGTAGTTTGACAGGGCGTTCGTACACTGAAGCTTTCTTT
TRBJ2-5,NA,TRBV10-1,NA,CASSADQETQYF,TGCGCCAGCAGTGCAGATCAAGAGACCCAGTACTTC
TRBJ1-1,NA,TRBV9,NA,CASSSDANRAWISEAFF,TGTGCCAGCAGCTCCGATGCGAACAGGGCGTGGATTTCTGAAGCTTTCTTT
TRBJ1-2,NA,TRBV30,TRBD1,CAWSVPSRGLPYGYTF,TGTGCCTGGAGTGTCCCCAGCAGGGGGCTCCCCTATGGCTACACCTTC
TRBJ1-5,few,TRBV20-1,NA,CSASDLQGFNQPQHF,TGCAGTGCTAGTGATCTCCAGGGTTTCAATCAGCCCCAGCATTTT
TRBJ2-7,NA,TRBV6-2/TRBV6-3,NA,CASSYPTGTYEQYF,TGTGCCAGCAGTTATCCCACAGGGACCTACGAGCAGTACTTC
TRBJ2-3,NA,TRBV11-2,NA,CASSLVGVGATTQYF,TGTGCCAGCAGCTTAGTAGGAGTAGGGGCAACTACGCAGTATTTT
TRBJ1-4,NA,TRBV7-2,TRBD1,CASSLTGGREKLFF,TGTGCCAGCAGCTTGACAGGGGGAAGAGAAAAACTGTTTTTT
TRBJ1-1,NA,TRBV6-1,NA,CASSDRSGNTEAFF,TGTGCCAGCAGTGACCGATCGGGGAACACTGAAGCTTTCTTT
TRBJ1-2,NA,TRBV24-1,TRBD1,CATSARTGGSSGYTF,TGTGCCACCAGTGCTCGTACAGGGGGCTCAAGTGGCTACACCTTC
TRBJ1-4,NA,TRBV5-1,NA,CASSSATTEKLFF,TGCGCCAGCAGCTCCGCGACAACGGAAAAACTGTTTTTT
TRBJ2-7,NA,TRBV5-1,NA,CASSFGPPYEQYF,TGCGCCAGCAGCTTTGGGCCCCCCTACGAGCAGTACTTC
TRBJ2-1,NA,TRBV24-1,NA,CATLGLAGEQFF,TGTGCCACCCTGGGTCTGGCGGGTGAGCAGTTCTTC
TRBJ2-1,NA,TRBV7-2,NA,CASSLEDSYNEQFF,TGTGCCAGCAGCTTAGAGGACAGCTACAATGAGCAGTTCTTC
TRBJ1-2,NA,TRBV18,NA,CASSRLAEFGYTF,TGTGCCAGCTCACGGTTAGCCGAATTTGGCTACACCTTC
TRBJ1-2,NA,TRBV11-2,NA,CASSLAPEHYGYTF,TGTGCCAGCAGCTTAGCTCCGGAGCACTATGGCTACACCTTC
TRBJ2-3,NA,TRBV5-6,NA,CASSFPQSSTDTQYF,TGTGCCAGCAGCTTCCCACAGAGTAGCACAGATACGCAGTATTTT
TRBJ1-5,NA,TRBV19,NA,CASSRGTSNQPQHF,TGTGCCAGTAGTAGAGGGACAAGCAATCAGCCCCAGCATTTT
TRBJ2-3,NA,TRBV4-1,NA,CASSQDMIAVGTDTQYF,TGCGCCAGCAGCCAAGATATGATAGCAGTGGGCACAGATACGCAGTATTTT
TRBJ1-1,NA,TRBV28,NA,CASSLLGLNTEAFF,TGTGCCAGCAGTTTGTTGGGGCTGAACACTGAAGCTTTCTTT
TRBJ2-6,once,TRBV9,NA,CASSVFRGAGANVLTF,TGTGCCAGCAGCGTATTCAGGGGAGCGGGGGCCAACGTCCTGACTTTC
TRBJ1-2,NA,TRBV7-9,TRBD1,CASSALTGGYGYTF,TGTGCCAGCAGCGCCCTCACAGGGGGCTATGGCTACACCTTC
TRBJ1-4,NA,TRBV6-1,NA,CASSEAGGRWVKLFF,TGTGCCAGCAGTGAAGCGGGGGGGAGGTGGGTCAAACTGTTTTTT
TRBJ1-2,once,TRBV6-5,NA,CASSYLGRANYGYTF,TGTGCCAGCAGTTACCTGGGCAGGGCCAACTATGGCTACACCTTC
TRBJ1-1,NA,TRBV12-3/TRBV12-4,NA,CASSVDRNTEAFF,TGTGCCAGCAGTGTGGACAGGAACACTGAAGCTTTCTTT
TRBJ2-7,NA,TRBV24-1,TRBD1,CATSDRQGHEQYF,TGTGCCACCAGTGATCGACAGGGCCACGAGCAGTACTTC
TRBJ1-1,NA,TRBV4-1,NA,CASSSGGGMNTEAFF,TGCGCCAGCAGCTCAGGCGGAGGGATGAACACTGAAGCTTTCTTT
TRBJ2-1,NA,TRBV6-6,TRBD2,CASSYDWTGGQDEQFF,TGTGCCAGCAGTTACGATTGGACGGGGGGGCAGGATGAGCAGTTCTTC
TRBJ1-5,NA,TRBV11-2,TRBD1,CASSSHPGQGTAQHF,TGTGCCAGCAGCTCCCACCCGGGACAGGGGACGGCCCAGCATTTT
TRBJ2-1,NA,TRBV14,TRBD2,CASSQDLTSGSSSYNEQFF,TGTGCCAGCAGCCAAGATCTGACTAGCGGGAGTAGTTCCTACAATGAGCAGTTCTTC
TRBJ1-2,NA,TRBV19,TRBD1,CASSIPEGARGYGYTF,TGTGCCAGTAGTATCCCAGAGGGGGCCAGAGGCTATGGCTACACCTTC
TRBJ2-3,NA,TRBV2,TRBD1,CASRPSGTVSDTQYF,TGTGCCAGCAGACCTTCCGGGACAGTATCAGATACGCAGTATTTT
TRBJ1-4,once,TRBV29-1,NA,CSVGGGAGVRKLFF,TGCAGCGTTGGCGGTGGGGCAGGGGTTCGGAAACTGTTTTTT
TRBJ1-4,NA,TRBV25-1,TRBD1,CASSGGQGTTNEKLFF,TGTGCCAGCAGTGGAGGACAGGGTACAACTAATGAAAAACTGTTTTTT
TRBJ2-5,NA,TRBV14,TRBD1,CASSTGTGRTQYF,TGTGCCAGCAGCACCGGGACAGGGAGGACCCAGTACTTC
TRBJ2-5,NA,TRBV19,NA,CASSITGRETQYF,TGTGCCAGTAGTATCACAGGGCGAGAGACCCAGTACTTC
TRBJ1-6,NA,TRBV15,TRBD1,CATIRGEDNSPLHF,TGTGCCACCATCAGGGGGGAGGATAATTCACCCCTCCACTTT
TRBJ1-1,NA,TRBV19,NA,CASSVRGGEAFF,TGTGCCAGTAGTGTCCGGGGTGGGGAAGCTTTCTTT
TRBJ1-1,NA,TRBV19,NA,CASSMRGRTEAFF,TGTGCCAGTAGTATGCGGGGGCGGACTGAAGCTTTCTTT
TRBJ2-3,NA,TRBV7-9,NA,CASSPPAGRRTDTQYF,TGTGCCAGCAGCCCCCCGGCGGGCCGACGCACAGATACGCAGTATTTT
TRBJ1-5,NA,TRBV28,TRBD1,CASRQGAGGNQPQHF,TGTGCCAGCCGACAGGGGGCGGGGGGGAATCAGCCCCAGCATTTT
TRBJ2-3,NA,TRBV9,NA,CASSNWPSGAASNTQYF,TGTGCCAGCTCCAACTGGCCGTCGGGAGCTGCTTCGAATACGCAGTATTTT
TRBJ2-1,few,TRBV6-2/TRBV6-3,NA,CASSYQGDNEQFF,TGTGCCAGCAGTTACCAGGGTGACAATGAGCAGTTCTTC
TRBJ1-2,NA,TRBV18,TRBD1,CASSPRDRGTLGYTF,TGTGCCAGCTCACCCCGGGACAGGGGGACCCTAGGCTACACCTTC
TRBJ1-1,NA,TRBV7-9,NA,CASSRLGGLTEAFF,TGTGCCAGCAGCCGACTCGGAGGGCTCACTGAAGCTTTCTTT
TRBJ2-2,NA,TRBV6-5,TRBD2,CAIGLADPTGELFF,TGTGCCATCGGACTAGCGGACCCCACCGGGGAGCTGTTTTTT
TRBJ1-1,NA,TRBV7-2,TRBD1,CASSPRTGNTEAFF,TGTGCCAGCAGCCCACGGACAGGGAACACTGAAGCTTTCTTT